This record covers a single T cell receptor (beta chain). The source of the sample is a study of blood T cell repertoires in COVID-19. TCRdb's copy holds only in-frame clones and misses some; the assay was immunoSEQ multiplex PCR. The sample lists about 180,000 clones, around 86% occurring once. The TCR was taken from a man aged 50 to 60 with active or convalescent COVID-19. The sample comprised peripheral blood.

The CDR3, as DNA: TGTGCCAGCAGTCGAGATCCTTTACAGTTCTTC. It translates to CASSRDPLQFF. The rearrangement uses TRBV6-5 and TRBJ2-1, with no clear D. Deletions cut 5 bases from V and 13 bases from J, with 12 bases between. Germline V gene sequence: CDR1 MNHEY, CDR2 SVGAGI. This CDR3 comprises 11 residues.